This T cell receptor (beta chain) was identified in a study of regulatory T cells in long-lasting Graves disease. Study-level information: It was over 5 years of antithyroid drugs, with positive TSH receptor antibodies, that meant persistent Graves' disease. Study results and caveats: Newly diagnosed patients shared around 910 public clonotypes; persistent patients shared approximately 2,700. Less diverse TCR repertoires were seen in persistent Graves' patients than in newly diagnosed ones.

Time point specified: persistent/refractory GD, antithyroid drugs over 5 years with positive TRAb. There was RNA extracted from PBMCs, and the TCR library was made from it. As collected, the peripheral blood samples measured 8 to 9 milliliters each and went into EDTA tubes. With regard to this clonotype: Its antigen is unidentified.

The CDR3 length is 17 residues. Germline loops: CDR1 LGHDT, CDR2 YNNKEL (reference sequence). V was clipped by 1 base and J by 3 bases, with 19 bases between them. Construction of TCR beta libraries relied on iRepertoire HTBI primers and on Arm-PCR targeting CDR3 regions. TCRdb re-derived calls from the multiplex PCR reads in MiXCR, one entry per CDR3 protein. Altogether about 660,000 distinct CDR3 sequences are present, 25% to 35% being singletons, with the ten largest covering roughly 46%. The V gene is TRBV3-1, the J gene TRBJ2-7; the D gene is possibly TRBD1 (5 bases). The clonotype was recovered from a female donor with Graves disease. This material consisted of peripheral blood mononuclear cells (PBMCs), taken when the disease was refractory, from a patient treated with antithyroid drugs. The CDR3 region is CASSQGPGPTSIYEQYF. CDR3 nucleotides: TGTGCCAGCAGCCAAGGACCAGGGCCCACTTCTATCTACGAGCAGTACTTC.